This T cell receptor beta chain was sequenced for a study of CD8 T cells in ankylosing spondylitis. TCRdb recomputed calls from the 5' RACE reads with MiXCR, one row per CDR3 protein. The data hold 150,000 to 250,000 distinct CDR3 sequences, with roughly 13% observed a single time. Between the trimmed V and J ends, which lost 2 bases and 6 bases, there was a span of 7 bases. The V gene's germline CDR1 is SGHTA and CDR2 FQGNSA. CDR3 length: 12 residues. V and J are TRBV7-2 and TRBJ1-1; D is ambiguous. Sequences were obtained from blood, either unsorted or a sorted T cell fraction (not recorded which). The origin of this receptor is a male donor with ankylosing spondylitis or in good health (not recorded which). The CDR3 nucleotides read TGTGCCAGCAGCTTAAGGGTGGCTGAAGCTTTCTTT. Translation gives CASSLRVAEAFF.